The next 3 T cell receptor beta chains were all read from a single sample in a study of monozygotic twins with inflammatory bowel disease. TCRdb reanalyzed the 5' RACE reads and collapses them to one entry per CDR3 protein, without DNA. This sample contains under 200,000 distinct CDR3 sequences. The sequenced sample consisted of blood. All receptors come from a human donor with ulcerative colitis or Crohn's disease, or a healthy co-twin of an affected twin (not recorded which).

The chain couples TRBV5-1 to TRBJ2-7. Looked up from germline, CDR1 is SGHRS and CDR2 is YFSETQ. The CDR3 spans 15 residues. This CDR3 reads CASSLAQVTGHEQYF.

The rearrangement joins TRBV6-5 to TRBJ1-2. This CDR3 has 16 residues. CDR1 and CDR2 from the germline V gene are MNHEY and SVGAGI. The CDR3 loop reads CASSYSGRAANYGYTF.

V and J are TRBV9 and TRBJ2-3. The CDR3 has 16 amino acids. The germline gives CDR1 SGDLS, CDR2 YYNGEE. This CDR3 is CASSVGVGSYTDTQYF.